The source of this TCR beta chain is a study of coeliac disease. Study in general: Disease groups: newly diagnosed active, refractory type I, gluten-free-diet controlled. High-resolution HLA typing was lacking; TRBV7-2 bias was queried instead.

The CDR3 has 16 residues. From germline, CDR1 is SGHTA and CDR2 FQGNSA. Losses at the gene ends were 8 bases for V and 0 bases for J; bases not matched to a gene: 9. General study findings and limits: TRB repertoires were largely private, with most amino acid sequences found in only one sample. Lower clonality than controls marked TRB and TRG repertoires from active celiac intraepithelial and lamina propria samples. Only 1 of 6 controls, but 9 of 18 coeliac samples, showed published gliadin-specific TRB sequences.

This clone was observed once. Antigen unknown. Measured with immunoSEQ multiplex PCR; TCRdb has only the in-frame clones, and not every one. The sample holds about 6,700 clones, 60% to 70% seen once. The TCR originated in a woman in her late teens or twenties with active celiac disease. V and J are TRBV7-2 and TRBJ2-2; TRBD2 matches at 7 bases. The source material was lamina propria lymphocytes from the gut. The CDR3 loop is CASGAGVSANTGELFF. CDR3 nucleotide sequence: TGTGCCAGCGGGGCGGGAGTTTCGGCGAACACCGGGGAGCTGTTTTTT.